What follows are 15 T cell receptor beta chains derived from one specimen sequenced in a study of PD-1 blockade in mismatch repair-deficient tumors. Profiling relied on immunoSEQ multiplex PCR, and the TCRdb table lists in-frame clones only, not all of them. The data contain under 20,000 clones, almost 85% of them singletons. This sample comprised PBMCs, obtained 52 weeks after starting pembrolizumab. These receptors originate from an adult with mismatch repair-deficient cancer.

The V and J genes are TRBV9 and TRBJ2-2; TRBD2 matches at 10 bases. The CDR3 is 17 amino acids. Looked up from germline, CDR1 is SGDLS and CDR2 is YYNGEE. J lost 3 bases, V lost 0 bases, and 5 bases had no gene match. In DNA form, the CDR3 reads TGTGCCAGCAGCGTAGAGATAGCGGGAGGCTACACCGGGGAGCTGTTTTTT. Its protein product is CASSVEIAGGYTGELFF.

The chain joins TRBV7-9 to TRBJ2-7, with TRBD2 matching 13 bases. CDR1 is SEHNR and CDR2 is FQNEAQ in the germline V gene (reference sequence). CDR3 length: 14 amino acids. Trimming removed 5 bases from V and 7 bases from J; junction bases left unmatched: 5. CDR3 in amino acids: CASSPGLAGVEQYF. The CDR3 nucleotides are TGTGCCAGCAGCCCAGGACTAGCGGGAGTTGAGCAGTACTTC.

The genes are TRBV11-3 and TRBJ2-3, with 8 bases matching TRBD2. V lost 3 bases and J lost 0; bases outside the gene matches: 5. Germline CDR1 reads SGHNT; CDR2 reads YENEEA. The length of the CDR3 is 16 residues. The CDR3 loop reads CASSLPTSDSTDTQYF. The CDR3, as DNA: TGTGCCAGCAGCTTGCCGACTAGCGACAGCACAGATACGCAGTATTTT. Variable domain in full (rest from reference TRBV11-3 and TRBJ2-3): EAGVVQSPRYKIIEKKQPVAFWCNPISGHNTLYWYLQNLGQGPELLIRYENEEAVDDSQLPKDRFSAERLKGVDSTLKIQPAELGDSAVYLCASSLPTSDSTDTQYFGPGTRLTVL.

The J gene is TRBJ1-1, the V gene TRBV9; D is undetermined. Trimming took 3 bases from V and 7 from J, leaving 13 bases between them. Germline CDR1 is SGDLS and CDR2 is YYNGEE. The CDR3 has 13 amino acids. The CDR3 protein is CASSAATGYEAFF. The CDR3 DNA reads TGTGCCAGCAGCGCGGCAACGGGATATGAAGCTTTCTTT. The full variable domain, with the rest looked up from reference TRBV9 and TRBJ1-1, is DSGVTQTPKHLITATGQRVTLRCSPRSGDLSVYWYQQSLDQGLQFLIQYYNGEERAKGNILERFSAQQFPDLHSELNLSSLELGDSALYFCASSAATGYEAFFGQGTRLTVV.

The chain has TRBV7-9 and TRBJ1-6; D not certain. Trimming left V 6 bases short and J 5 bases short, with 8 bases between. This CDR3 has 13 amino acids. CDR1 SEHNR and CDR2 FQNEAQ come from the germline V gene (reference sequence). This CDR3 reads CASRQENNSPLHF. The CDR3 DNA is TGTGCCAGCAGGCAGGAAAATAATTCACCCCTCCACTTT. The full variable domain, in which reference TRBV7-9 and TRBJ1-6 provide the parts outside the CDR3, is DTGVSQNPRHKITKRGQNVTFRCDPISEHNRLYWYRQTLGQGPEFLTYFQNEAQLEKSRLLSDRFSAERPKGSFSTLEIQRTEQGDSAMYLCASRQENNSPLHFGNGTRLTVT.

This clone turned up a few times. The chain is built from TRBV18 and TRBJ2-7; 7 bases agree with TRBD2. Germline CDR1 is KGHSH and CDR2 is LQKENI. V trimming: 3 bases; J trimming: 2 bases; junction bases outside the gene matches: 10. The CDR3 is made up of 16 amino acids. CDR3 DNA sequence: TGTGCCAGCTCACCTCCAAATCTAGCGGTAGCCTACGAGCAGTACTTC. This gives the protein CASSPPNLAVAYEQYF.

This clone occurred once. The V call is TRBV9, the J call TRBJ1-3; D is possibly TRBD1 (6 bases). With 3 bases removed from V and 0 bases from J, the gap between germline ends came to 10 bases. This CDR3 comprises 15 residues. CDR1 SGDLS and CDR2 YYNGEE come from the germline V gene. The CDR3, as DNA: TGTGCCAGCAGCGCACAGGGTAGCTCTGGAAACACCATATATTTT. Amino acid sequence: CASSAQGSSGNTIYF.

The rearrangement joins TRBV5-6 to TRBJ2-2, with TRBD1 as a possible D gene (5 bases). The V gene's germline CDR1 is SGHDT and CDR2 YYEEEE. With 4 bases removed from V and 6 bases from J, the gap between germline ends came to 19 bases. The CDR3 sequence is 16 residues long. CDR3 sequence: CASSQDMEPLSGELFF. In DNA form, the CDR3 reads TGTGCCAGCAGCCAGGACATGGAGCCACTGTCCGGGGAGCTGTTTTTT.

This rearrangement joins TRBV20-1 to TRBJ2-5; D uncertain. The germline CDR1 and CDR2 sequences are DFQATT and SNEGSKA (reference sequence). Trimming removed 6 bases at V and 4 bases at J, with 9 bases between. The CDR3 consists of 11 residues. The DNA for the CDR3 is TGCAGTGCCACATCGTTAGAGACCCAGTACTTC. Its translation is CSATSLETQYF.

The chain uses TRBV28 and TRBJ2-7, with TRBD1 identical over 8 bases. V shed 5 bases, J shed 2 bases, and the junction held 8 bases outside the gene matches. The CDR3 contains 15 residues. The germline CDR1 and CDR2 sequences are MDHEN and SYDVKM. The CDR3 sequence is CASSRRQGTTYEQYF. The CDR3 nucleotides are TGTGCCAGCAGTCGTAGACAGGGGACGACCTACGAGCAGTACTTC.

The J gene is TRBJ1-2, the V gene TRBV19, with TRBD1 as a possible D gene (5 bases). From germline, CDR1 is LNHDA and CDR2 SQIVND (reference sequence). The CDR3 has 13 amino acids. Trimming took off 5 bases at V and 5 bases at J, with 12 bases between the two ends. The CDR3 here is CASSPTAGYGYTF. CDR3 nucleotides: TGTGCCAGTAGTCCAACTGCAGGGTATGGCTACACCTTC.

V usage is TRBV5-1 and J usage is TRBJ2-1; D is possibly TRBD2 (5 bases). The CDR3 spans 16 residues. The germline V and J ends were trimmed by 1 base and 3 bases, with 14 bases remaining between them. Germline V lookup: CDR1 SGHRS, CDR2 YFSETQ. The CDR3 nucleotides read TGCGCCAGCAGCTTGACGGCGAGAGGACTCTACAATGAGCAGTTCTTC. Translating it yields CASSLTARGLYNEQFF.

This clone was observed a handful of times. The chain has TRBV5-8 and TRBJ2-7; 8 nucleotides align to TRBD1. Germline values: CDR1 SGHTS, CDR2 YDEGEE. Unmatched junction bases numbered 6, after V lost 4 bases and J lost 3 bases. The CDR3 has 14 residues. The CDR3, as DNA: TGTGCCAGCAGCACCTGGACAGGGATCTACGAGCAGTACTTC. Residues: CASSTWTGIYEQYF.

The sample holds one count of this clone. CDR3 nucleotides: TGTGCCAGCAGCTTAGGGGTCGCTGTACTAGCGGGAGGGAATGAGCAGTTCTTC. Translation: CASSLGVAVLAGGNEQFF. V is TRBV11-2 and J is TRBJ2-1; 13 positions match TRBD2. Germline trimming cut 1 base from V and 7 bases from J; bases unmatched to any gene: 10. CDR3 size: 18 residues. Germline V lookup: CDR1 SGHAT, CDR2 FQNNGV.

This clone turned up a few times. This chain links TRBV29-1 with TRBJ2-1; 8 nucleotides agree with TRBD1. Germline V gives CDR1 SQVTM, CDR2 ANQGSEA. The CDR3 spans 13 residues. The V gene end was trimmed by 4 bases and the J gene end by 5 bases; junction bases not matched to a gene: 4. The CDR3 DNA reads TGCAGCGTTGGGCAGGGGGCTCACAATGAGCAGTTCTTC. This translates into CSVGQGAHNEQFF.